The T cell receptor (beta chain) described here comes from a study of brain metastases from non-small cell lung cancer (dated by TCRdb to 2018 to 2020). For context, the study as a whole: The immune microenvironment of paired resected primary tumors and brain metastases from non-small-cell lung cancer patients was profiled. What the study reported, not specific to this receptor: T-cell infiltration was lower in brain metastases than in primary tumors (P < 0.001). Compared with the matched primary tumors, T-cell clones appeared to be expanded in 64% of brain metastases. Paired brain metastases and primary tumors largely shared TCR repertoires, although T-cell densities in the metastases were sparse.

A total of around 38 patients with non-small-cell lung cancer that had been surgically resected, each with specimens from both a primary tumor and a brain metastasis, made up the cohort. Archival formalin-fixed, paraffin-embedded tissues were used as the tumor specimens. A word on this clone: The antigen it binds to is not known. Base qualities were left out, and no much larger clone turns up one base away.

Library prep was done by the immunoSEQ multiplex PCR assay. Sequencing of the T-cell receptor beta chain repertoire was carried out together with a 770-gene immune expression panel. This is the immuneACCESS table as TCRdb keeps it, with only in-frame sequences that have V and J called. A part of the clones is gone; compared with another copy, unresolved V genes explain less than half, and the rest is unexplained. This sample gives approximately 4,500 clones in total; roughly 80% of them show up just once. The ten largest clones add up to 7.8% of the sample. Germline trimming: 2 bases from V, 6 bases from J; junction bases outside gene matches: 2. From its cysteine to its phenylalanine, the CDR3 spans 13 amino acids. The DNA shown is the 39-base CDR3, in frame from base 1.

The clonotype comes from a donor at least 40 years old with non-small cell lung cancer. The V gene is TRBV12-3 or TRBV12-4 and the J gene is TRBJ2-5, with TRBD2 matching 8 junction bases. The material sequenced was primary lung tumor tissue. The cell subset or site label of this sample denotes: primary lung tumor paired with brain metastasis. The CDR3 protein sequence reads: CASSLRGGKTQYF. The DNA sequence reads TGTGCCAGCAGTTTACGGGGGGGGAAGACCCAGTACTTC.